The next 2 T cell receptor beta chains were all read from a single sample in a study of blood T cell repertoires in COVID-19. Profiled with immunoSEQ multiplex PCR; TCRdb holds only in-frame clones, not every one. The repertoire consists of roughly 150,000 clones, with around 90% occurring once and the leading ten covering about 2.3%. The sample comprised peripheral blood. These receptors all stem from a man aged 18 to 30 with acute or convalescent COVID-19.

J is TRBJ1-1 and V is TRBV2; no definite D call. The CDR3 is 14 residues long. The V and J ends lost 7 bases and 4 bases respectively, with 16 bases between them. Per germline, CDR1 SNHLY and CDR2 FYNNEI. CDR3 DNA: TGTGCCAGCACCGAAGAGGGTAGCGGCACTGAAGCTTTCTTT. This gives the protein CASTEEGSGTEAFF.

The chain recombines TRBV12-5 with TRBJ2-7, with 12 bases fitting TRBD2. The V and J ends lost 6 bases and 4 bases, in that order; junction bases with no gene match: 13. This CDR3 is 17 amino acids long. The germline CDR1 and CDR2 sequences are LGHNT and FRNRAP. The CDR3 region is CASGYPLLAGGPYEQYF. The CDR3 DNA is TGTGCTAGTGGCTATCCCCTCCTAGCGGGAGGGCCGTACGAGCAGTACTTC.